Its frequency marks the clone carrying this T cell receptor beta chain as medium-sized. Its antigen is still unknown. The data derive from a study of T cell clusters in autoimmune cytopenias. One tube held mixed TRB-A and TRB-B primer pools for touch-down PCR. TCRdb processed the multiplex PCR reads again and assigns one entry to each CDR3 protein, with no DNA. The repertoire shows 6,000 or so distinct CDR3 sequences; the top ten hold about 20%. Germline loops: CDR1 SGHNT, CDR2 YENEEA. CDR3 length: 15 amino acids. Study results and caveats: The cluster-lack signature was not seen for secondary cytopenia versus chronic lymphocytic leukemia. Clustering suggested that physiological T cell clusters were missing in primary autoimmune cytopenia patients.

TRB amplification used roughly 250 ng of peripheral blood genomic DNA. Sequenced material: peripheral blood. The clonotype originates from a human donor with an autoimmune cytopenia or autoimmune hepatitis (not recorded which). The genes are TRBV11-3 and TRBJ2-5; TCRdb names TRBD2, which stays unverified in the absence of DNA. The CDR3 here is CASSSQTSGGTAQYF.